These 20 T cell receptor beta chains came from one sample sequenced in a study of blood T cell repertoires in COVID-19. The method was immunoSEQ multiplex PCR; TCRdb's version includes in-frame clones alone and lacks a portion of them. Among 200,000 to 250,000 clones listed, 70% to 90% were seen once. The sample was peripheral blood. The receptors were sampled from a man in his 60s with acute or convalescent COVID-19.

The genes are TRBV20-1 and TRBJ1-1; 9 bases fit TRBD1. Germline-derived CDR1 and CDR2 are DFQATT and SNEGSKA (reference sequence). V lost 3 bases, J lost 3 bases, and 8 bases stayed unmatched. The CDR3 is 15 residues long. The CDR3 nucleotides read TGCAGTGCTAGTCAGGACAGGGGCCGGTACACTGAAGCTTTCTTT. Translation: CSASQDRGRYTEAFF.

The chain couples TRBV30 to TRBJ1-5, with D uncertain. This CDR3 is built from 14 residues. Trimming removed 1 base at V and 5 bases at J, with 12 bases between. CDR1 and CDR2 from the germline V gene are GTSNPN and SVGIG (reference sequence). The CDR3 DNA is TGTGCCTGGAGTGCAAAGGACTGGTATCAGCCCCAGCATTTT. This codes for CAWSAKDWYQPQHF.

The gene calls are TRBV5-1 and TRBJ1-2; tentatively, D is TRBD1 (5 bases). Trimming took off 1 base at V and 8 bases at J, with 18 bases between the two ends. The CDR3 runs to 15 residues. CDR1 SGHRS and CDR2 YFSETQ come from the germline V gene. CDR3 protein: CASSLTPDKQDGYTF. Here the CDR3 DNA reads TGCGCCAGCAGCTTGACCCCGGACAAACAAGACGGCTACACCTTC.

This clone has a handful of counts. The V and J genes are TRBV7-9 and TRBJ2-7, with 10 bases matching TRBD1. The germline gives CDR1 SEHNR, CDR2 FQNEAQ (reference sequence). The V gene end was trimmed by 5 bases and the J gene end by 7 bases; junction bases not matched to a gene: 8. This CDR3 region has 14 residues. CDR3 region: CASSRRQGAGEQYF. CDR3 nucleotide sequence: TGTGCCAGCAGCCGACGACAGGGGGCAGGTGAGCAGTACTTC.

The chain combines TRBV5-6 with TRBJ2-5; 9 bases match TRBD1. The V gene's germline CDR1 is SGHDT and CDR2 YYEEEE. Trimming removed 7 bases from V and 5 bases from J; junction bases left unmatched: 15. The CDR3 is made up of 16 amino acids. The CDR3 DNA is TGTGCCAGCCGGACTCCGGGACAGGGTGTCCAGGAGACCCAGTACTTC. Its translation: CASRTPGQGVQETQYF.

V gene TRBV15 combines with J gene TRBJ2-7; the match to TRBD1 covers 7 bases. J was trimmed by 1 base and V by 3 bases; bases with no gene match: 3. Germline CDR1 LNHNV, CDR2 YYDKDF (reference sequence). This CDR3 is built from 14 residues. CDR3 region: CATSSGTASYEQYF. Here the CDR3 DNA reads TGTGCCACCAGCAGCGGGACAGCGTCCTACGAGCAGTACTTC.

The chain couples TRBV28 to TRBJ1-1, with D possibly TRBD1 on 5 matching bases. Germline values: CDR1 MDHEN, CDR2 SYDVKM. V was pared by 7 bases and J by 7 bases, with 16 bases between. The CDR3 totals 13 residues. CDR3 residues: CASTSGAPIEAFF. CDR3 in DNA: TGTGCCAGCACCTCTGGGGCCCCGATTGAAGCTTTCTTT.

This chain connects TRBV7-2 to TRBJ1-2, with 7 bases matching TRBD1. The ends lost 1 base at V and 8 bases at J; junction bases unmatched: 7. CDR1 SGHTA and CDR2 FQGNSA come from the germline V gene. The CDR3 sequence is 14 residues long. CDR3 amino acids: CASSLGSGRGGYTF. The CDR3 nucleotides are TGTGCCAGCAGCTTAGGTTCCGGCAGGGGGGGCTACACCTTC. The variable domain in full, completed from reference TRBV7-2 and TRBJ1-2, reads GAGVSQSPSNKVTEKGKDVELRCDPISGHTALYWYRQSLGQGLEFLIYFQGNSAPDKSGLPSDRFSAERTGGSVSTLTIQRTQQEDSAVYLCASSLGSGRGGYTFGSGTRLTVV.

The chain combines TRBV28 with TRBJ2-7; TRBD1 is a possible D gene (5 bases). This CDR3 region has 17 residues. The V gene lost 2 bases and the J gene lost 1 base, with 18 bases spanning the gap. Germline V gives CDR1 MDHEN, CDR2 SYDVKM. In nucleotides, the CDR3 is TGTGCCAGCAGTTTAAGGTTCCTGGGGCCCCCATCCTACGAGCAGTACTTC. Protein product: CASSLRFLGPPSYEQYF. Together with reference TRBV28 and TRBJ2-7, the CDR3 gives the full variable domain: DVKVTQSSRYLVKRTGEKVFLECVQDMDHENMFWYRQDPGLGLRLIYFSYDVKMKEKGDIPEGYSVSREKKERFSLILESASTNQTSMYLCASSLRFLGPPSYEQYFGPGTRLTVT.

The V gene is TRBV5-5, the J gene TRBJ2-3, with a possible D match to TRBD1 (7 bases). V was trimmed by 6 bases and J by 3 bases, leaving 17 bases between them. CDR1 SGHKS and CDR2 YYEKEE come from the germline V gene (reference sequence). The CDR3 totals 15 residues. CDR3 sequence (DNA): TGTGCCAGCACCTTAGGTCCAGGGGGGACAGATACGCAGTATTTT. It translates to CASTLGPGGTDTQYF.

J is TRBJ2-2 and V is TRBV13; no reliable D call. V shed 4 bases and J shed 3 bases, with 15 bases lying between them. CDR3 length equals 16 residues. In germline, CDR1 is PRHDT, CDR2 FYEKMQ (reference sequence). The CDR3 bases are TGTGCCAGCAGCTCTAAGGTTCTCAGGTACACCGGGGAGCTGTTTTTT. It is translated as CASSSKVLRYTGELFF. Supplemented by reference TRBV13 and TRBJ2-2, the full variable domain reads AAGVIQSPRHLIKEKRETATLKCYPIPRHDTVYWYQQGPGQDPQFLISFYEKMQSDKGSIPDRFSAQQFSDYHSELNMSSLELGDSALYFCASSSKVLRYTGELFFGEGSRLTVL.

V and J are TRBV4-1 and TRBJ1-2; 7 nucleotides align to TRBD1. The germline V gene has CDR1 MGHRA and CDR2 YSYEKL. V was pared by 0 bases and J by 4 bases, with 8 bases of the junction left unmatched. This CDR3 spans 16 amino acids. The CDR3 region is CASSQDGGQSRYGYTF. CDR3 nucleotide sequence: TGCGCCAGCAGCCAAGATGGGGGACAGAGCCGCTATGGCTACACCTTC.

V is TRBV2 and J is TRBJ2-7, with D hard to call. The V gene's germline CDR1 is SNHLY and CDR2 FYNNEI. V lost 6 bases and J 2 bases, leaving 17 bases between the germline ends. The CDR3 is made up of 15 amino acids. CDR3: CASSALAGQTYEQYF. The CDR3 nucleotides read TGTGCCAGCAGCGCGTTGGCAGGTCAAACCTACGAGCAGTACTTC.

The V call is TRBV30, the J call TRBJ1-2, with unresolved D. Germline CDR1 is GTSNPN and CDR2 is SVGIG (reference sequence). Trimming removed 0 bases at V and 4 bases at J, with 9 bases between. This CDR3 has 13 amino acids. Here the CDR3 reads CAWSVAQTYGYTF. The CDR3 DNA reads TGTGCCTGGAGTGTAGCGCAGACCTATGGCTACACCTTC.

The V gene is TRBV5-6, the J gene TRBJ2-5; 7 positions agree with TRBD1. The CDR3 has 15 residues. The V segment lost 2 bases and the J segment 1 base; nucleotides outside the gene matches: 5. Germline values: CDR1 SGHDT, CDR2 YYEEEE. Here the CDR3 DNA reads TGTGCCAGCAGCTTAACAGGGGATGGCCAAGAGACCCAGTACTTC. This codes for CASSLTGDGQETQYF.

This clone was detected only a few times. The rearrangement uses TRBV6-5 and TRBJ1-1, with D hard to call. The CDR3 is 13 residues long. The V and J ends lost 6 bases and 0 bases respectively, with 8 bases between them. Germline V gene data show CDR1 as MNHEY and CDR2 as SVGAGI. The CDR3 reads CASREGMNTEAFF. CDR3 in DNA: TGTGCCAGCAGGGAGGGAATGAACACTGAAGCTTTCTTT.

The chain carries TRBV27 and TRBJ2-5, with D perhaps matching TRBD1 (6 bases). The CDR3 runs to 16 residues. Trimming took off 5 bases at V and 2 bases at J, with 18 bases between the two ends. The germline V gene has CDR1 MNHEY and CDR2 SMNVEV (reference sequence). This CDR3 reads CASSTNPYREQETQYF. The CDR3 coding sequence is TGTGCCAGCAGTACTAACCCCTACAGGGAACAAGAGACCCAGTACTTC.

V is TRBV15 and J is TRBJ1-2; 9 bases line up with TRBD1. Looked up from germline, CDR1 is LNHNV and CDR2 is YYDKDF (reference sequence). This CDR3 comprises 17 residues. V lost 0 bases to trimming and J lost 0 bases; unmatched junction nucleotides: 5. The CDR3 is CATSRDTGGASNYGYTF. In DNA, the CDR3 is TGTGCCACCAGCAGAGATACAGGGGGCGCTTCTAACTATGGCTACACCTTC.

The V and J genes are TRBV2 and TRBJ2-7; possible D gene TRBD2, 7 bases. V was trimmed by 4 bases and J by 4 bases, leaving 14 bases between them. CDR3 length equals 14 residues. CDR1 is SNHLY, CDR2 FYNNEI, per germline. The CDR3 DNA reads TGTGCCAGCAGTGTCGGCAGGGGAGGGTACGAGCAGTACTTC. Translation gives CASSVGRGGYEQYF.

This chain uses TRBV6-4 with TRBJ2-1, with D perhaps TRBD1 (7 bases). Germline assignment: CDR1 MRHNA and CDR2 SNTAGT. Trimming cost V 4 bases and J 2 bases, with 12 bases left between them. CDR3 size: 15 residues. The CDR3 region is CASSGGGTAYNEQFF. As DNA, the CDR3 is TGTGCCAGCAGTGGTGGGGGGACAGCCTACAATGAGCAGTTCTTC.